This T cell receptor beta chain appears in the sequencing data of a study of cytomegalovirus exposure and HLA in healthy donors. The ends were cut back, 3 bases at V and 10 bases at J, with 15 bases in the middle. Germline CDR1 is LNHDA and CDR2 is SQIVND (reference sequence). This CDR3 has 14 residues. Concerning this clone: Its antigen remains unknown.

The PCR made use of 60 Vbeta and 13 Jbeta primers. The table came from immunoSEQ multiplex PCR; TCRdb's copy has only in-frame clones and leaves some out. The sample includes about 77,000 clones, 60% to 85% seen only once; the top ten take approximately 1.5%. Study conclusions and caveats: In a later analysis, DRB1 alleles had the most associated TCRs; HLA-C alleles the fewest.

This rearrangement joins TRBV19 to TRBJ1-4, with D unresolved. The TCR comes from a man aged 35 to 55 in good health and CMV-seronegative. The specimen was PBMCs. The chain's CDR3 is CASSIGPRAGKLFF. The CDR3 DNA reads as TGTGCCAGTAGTATTGGTCCCCGAGCCGGAAAACTGTTTTTT.